The clone carrying this T cell receptor beta chain came up many times. The antigen remains undetermined. The CDR3 totals 15 residues. V trimming: 0 bases; J trimming: 4 bases; junction bases outside the gene matches: 5. CDR1 and CDR2 from the germline V gene are SGDLS and YYNGEE. Regarding time point: newly diagnosed GD, antithyroid drugs for less than 3 months. PBMCs were the source of the RNA used for TCR sequencing. The sample is drawn from a study of regulatory T cells in long-lasting Graves disease. Study overall: Under 3 months of antithyroid drugs had been taken by newly diagnosed Graves' patients. Study-level results: Favored gene segments in persistent disease were TRBV28, TRBJ1-2 and TRBJ2-5.

Through Arm-PCR of CDR3 regions and iRepertoire HTBI primers, TCR beta libraries were built. TCRdb ran MiXCR on the multiplex PCR reads and lists one entry per CDR3 protein. The sample yields hundreds of thousands of distinct CDR3 sequences, approximately 12% seen once. The sample was also linked to a second study, of T cells in Graves' hyperthyroidism and ophthalmopathy. That source notes: Before onset, by a median of around 6.1 months, the model predicted ophthalmopathy.

Sequencing used peripheral blood mononuclear cells (PBMCs), obtained at new diagnosis, from a patient treated with antithyroid drugs. This TCR derives from a woman under 40 with Graves disease. The gene calls are TRBV9 and TRBJ2-7, with 9 bases matching TRBD2. The DNA for the CDR3 is TGTGCCAGCAGCGTAGCGGGGCGGGAGGGTTACGAGCAGTACTTC. Translating gives CASSVAGREGYEQYF.